A single sample gave rise to the 8 T cell receptor beta chains below, sequenced in a study of T cells in tumors after PD-1 blockade. The data were produced by immunoSEQ multiplex PCR, yet TCRdb's version contains in-frame clones alone and is incomplete. Altogether some 14,000 clones are present, around four fifths being singletons, with the ten largest covering approximately 25%. Sequenced material: PBMCs, taken after anti-PD-1 treatment. Receptors were obtained from a human donor with basal cell carcinoma.

The chain recombines TRBV6-5 with TRBJ1-4, with a possible D match to TRBD1 (5 bases). The germline gives CDR1 MNHEY, CDR2 SVGAGI. The V end was cut by 7 bases, the J end by 3 bases, with 15 bases between. The CDR3 sequence is 15 residues long. The DNA of the CDR3 is TGTGCCAGCATCCCCCTTGGGGGGTCTAATGAAAAACTGTTTTTT. Its translation is CASIPLGGSNEKLFF.

The chain combines TRBV29-1 with TRBJ1-1; D remains ambiguous. This CDR3 contains 12 residues. The germline V and J ends were trimmed by 8 bases and 5 bases, with 15 bases remaining between them. CDR1 is SQVTM, CDR2 ANQGSEA, per germline. CDR3 bases: TGCAGCCCCTCCGACCCGGGGACTGAAGCTTTCTTT. This gives the protein CSPSDPGTEAFF.

This chain links TRBV19 with TRBJ2-2, with TRBD1 identical over 8 bases. CDR3 length equals 19 residues. Germline CDR1 is LNHDA and CDR2 is SQIVND (reference sequence). V trimming: 0 bases; J trimming: 0 bases; junction bases outside the gene matches: 9. The CDR3 bases are TGTGCCAGTAGTATAGATCCGGGCAGGGGGCGGACGAACACCGGGGAGCTGTTTTTT. This sequence encodes CASSIDPGRGRTNTGELFF.

Only one count was recorded for this clone. J is TRBJ2-7 and V is TRBV7-2; the match to TRBD1 covers 8 bases. V lost 5 bases and J lost 7; bases outside the gene matches: 13. The CDR3 is 15 residues long. Germline V gives CDR1 SGHTA, CDR2 FQGNSA. The CDR3 sequence is CASSLKWTGLGEQYF. The CDR3 nucleotides are TGTGCCAGCAGCCTTAAGTGGACAGGGTTGGGTGAGCAGTACTTC.

The chain carries TRBV5-4 and TRBJ2-1; 7 bases fit TRBD1. The CDR3 totals 15 residues. With 0 bases clipped from V and 5 bases from J, the junction kept 5 bases outside the gene matches. Germline assignment: CDR1 SGHNT and CDR2 YYREEE (reference sequence). The CDR3 nucleotides are TGTGCCAGCAGCTTGGTAGGGACAGTTAACAATGAGCAGTTCTTC. Translating gives CASSLVGTVNNEQFF.

This chain joins TRBV7-2 and TRBJ1-2; 8 bases agree with TRBD1. From germline, CDR1 is SGHTA and CDR2 FQGNSA. The CDR3 consists of 15 residues. The trim removed 4 bases at V and 3 bases at J, leaving 7 bases unmatched. CDR3 residues: CASSSDRGLDYGYTF. The CDR3, as DNA: TGTGCCAGCAGCTCCGACAGGGGTCTGGACTATGGCTACACCTTC.

The rearrangement uses TRBV7-9 and TRBJ1-2; the match to TRBD1 covers 7 bases. The CDR3 covers 16 residues. Germline loops: CDR1 SEHNR, CDR2 FQNEAQ (reference sequence). V was pared by 1 base and J by 4 bases, with 9 bases of the junction left unmatched. CDR3 in amino acids: CASSLGGWTGTYGYTF. In nucleotides, the CDR3 is TGTGCCAGCAGCTTAGGGGGGTGGACAGGAACCTATGGCTACACCTTC.

The rearrangement links TRBV29-1 to TRBJ2-2, with TRBD1 matching 10 bases. V lost 4 bases to trimming and J lost 8 bases; unmatched junction nucleotides: 10. Germline V gene sequence: CDR1 SQVTM, CDR2 ANQGSEA. The CDR3 extends over 15 amino acids. CDR3 loop: CSVGRGTGAAGELFF. CDR3 sequence (DNA): TGCAGCGTTGGACGGGGGACAGGGGCGGCGGGGGAGCTGTTTTTT.